This record concerns one T cell receptor beta chain sequence. This sample is part of a study of T cells in Graves' hyperthyroidism and ophthalmopathy. Researchers took RNA transcripts and amplified the TCR beta CDR3 regions from them. The HTBI primer set was used in a first-round RT-PCR of the TCR CDR3. Each CDR3 protein gets one entry after TCRdb re-called the multiplex PCR reads with MiXCR. Among roughly 280,000 distinct CDR3 sequences listed, roughly 20% were seen once. V was pared by 3 bases and J by 3 bases, with 9 bases of the junction left unmatched. Germline V gene sequence: CDR1 KGHSH, CDR2 LQKENI. The CDR3 loop spans 16 amino acids.

Sequenced material: blood. V and J are TRBV18 and TRBJ2-7; TRBD1 matches 9 bases. The sequence came from a man younger than 45 with Graves' ophthalmopathy. The CDR3 coding sequence is TGTGCCAGCTCACCCGACAGGGGGACAGCTATCTACGAGCAGTACTTC. Translated: CASSPDRGTAIYEQYF.